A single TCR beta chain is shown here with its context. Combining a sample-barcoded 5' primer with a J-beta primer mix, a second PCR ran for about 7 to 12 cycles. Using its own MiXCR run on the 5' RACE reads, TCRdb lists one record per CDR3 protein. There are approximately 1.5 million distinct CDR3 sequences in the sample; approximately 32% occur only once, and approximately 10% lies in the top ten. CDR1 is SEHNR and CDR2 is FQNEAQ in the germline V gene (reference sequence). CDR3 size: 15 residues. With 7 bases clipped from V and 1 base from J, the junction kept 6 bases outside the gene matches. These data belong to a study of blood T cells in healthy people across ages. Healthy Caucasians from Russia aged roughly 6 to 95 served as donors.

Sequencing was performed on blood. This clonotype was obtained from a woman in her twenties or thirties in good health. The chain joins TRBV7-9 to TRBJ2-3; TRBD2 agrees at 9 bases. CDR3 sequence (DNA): TGTGCCAGCATCCAGCGGGGGGTAGGCACAGATACGCAGTATTTT. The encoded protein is CASIQRGVGTDTQYF.